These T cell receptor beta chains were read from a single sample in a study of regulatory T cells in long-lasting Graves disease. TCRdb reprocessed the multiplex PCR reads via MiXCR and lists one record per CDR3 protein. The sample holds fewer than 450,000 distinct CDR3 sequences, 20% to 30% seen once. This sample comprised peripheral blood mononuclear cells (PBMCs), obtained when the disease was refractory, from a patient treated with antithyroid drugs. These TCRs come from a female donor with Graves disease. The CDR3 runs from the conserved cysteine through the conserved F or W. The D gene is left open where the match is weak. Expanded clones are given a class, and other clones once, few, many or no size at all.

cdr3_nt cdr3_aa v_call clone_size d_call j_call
TGCAGTGCTATCCGGGACATCTCTTACGAGCAGTACTTC CSAIRDISYEQYF TRBV20-1 many . TRBJ2-7
TGTGCCAGTAGTATAATGGAGGCAGGGAATCAGCCCCAGCATTTT CASSIMEAGNQPQHF TRBV19 . . TRBJ1-5
TGTGCCAGCACTCAGGATTACAATGAGCAGTTCTTC CASTQDYNEQFF TRBV7-9 . . TRBJ2-1
TGTGCCTGCCAGGCGGACACTGAAGCTTTCTTT CACQADTEAFF TRBV30 many . TRBJ1-1
TGTGCCAGCAGGGTTGGGCCGGAGACCCAGTACTTC CASRVGPETQYF TRBV2 many . TRBJ2-5
TGTGCTAGTGGTTTCGGGGGTTCAGGTTATGGCTACACCTTC CASGFGGSGYGYTF TRBV12-5 few . TRBJ1-2
TGTGCCAGCAGTTTACGGGGGAGCGCGAACACTGAAGCTTTCTTT CASSLRGSANTEAFF TRBV28 many . TRBJ1-1
TGTGCCACCAGCAGAGGGGGACAGGGGGGCCTCTACGAGCAGTACTTC CATSRGGQGGLYEQYF TRBV15 . TRBD1 TRBJ2-7
TGCGCCAGCAGCTTGTCACTAGATAACACCGGGGAGCTGTTTTTT CASSLSLDNTGELFF TRBV5-1 many . TRBJ2-2
TGCGCCAGCAGTGCGGCCCAAGACTACGAGCAGTACTTC CASSAAQDYEQYF TRBV10-2 . . TRBJ2-7
TGTGCCAGCAGTAGGACTCTCCGGGAGACCCAGTACTTC CASSRTLRETQYF TRBV12-3/TRBV12-4 . . TRBJ2-5
TGTGCCTGGATGGCACCGAGACAGCCGGGGTATAACTATGGCTACACCTTC CAWMAPRQPGYNYGYTF TRBV30 . . TRBJ1-2
TGTGCCAGCAGGGGCGGGAGTCCCTACGAGCAGTACTTC CASRGGSPYEQYF TRBV28 many TRBD2 TRBJ2-7
TGCAGCGTCGTACCCGGGACAGCCTCAAACATTCAGTACTTC CSVVPGTASNIQYF TRBV29-1 . TRBD1 TRBJ2-4
TGTGCCAGCAGGCAGCAGACTGGGGCCAACGTCCTGACTTTC CASRQQTGANVLTF TRBV6-1 many . TRBJ2-6
TGTGCCATCAGTAAAACTATTCTGGAGGAGACCCAGTACTTC CAISKTILEETQYF TRBV10-3 few . TRBJ2-5
TGCAGTGCTAGCCATGGTGCGACTAGCGGAAGTGGGACCCAGTACTTC CSASHGATSGSGTQYF TRBV20-1 few TRBD2 TRBJ2-5
TGTGCCACCAGTGAGGAGACCCAGTACTTC CATSEETQYF TRBV24-1 many . TRBJ2-5
TGTGCCAGCAGCTTAATAGCGGGGCCCCCTTACAATGAGCAGTTCTTC CASSLIAGPPYNEQFF TRBV7-3 few TRBD2 TRBJ2-1
TGTGCCAGCAGCTTTTTTCGTAACTCCTACGAGCAGTACTTC CASSFFRNSYEQYF TRBV5-6 . . TRBJ2-7
TGTGCCAGCCAGGACCACGCGTTATACGAGCAGTACTTC CASQDHALYEQYF TRBV2 . . TRBJ2-7
TGTGCCAGCAGCCAAGACCGAGGCGGCGGCTACACCTTC CASSQDRGGGYTF TRBV14 few . TRBJ1-2
TGCAGCCTTTCAGGTGGGACAGGGCAGGCTTTCTTT CSLSGGTGQAFF TRBV20-1 . TRBD1 TRBJ1-1
TGTGCCAGCAGCTTGACAGGGGCGGGCTATGGCTACACCTTC CASSLTGAGYGYTF TRBV6-1 . TRBD1 TRBJ1-2
TGTGCCAGCAGTCATGACAGGGGGCTAGAGACCCAGTACTTC CASSHDRGLETQYF TRBV28 . TRBD1 TRBJ2-5
TGCAGCGCAAGGGACAGTGCGTACGAGCAGTACTTC CSARDSAYEQYF TRBV29-1 few TRBD1 TRBJ2-7
TGTGCCCCCAAGAGCCCTAACTATGAGGGCTACACCTTC CAPKSPNYEGYTF TRBV10-3 . . TRBJ1-2
TGCGCCAGCGAATTGACTGGAAACACCGGGGAGCTGTTTTTT CASELTGNTGELFF TRBV5-1 few . TRBJ2-2
TGTGCCAGTAGTATGACAGGGAGAGGTGGCTACACCTTC CASSMTGRGGYTF TRBV19 . TRBD1 TRBJ1-2
TGCGCCAGCAGCTTTTCCACAGGCGGAGCCCTCTATGGCTACACCTTC CASSFSTGGALYGYTF TRBV5-1 few . TRBJ1-2
TGTGCCAGCAGCTTGAAGCTGCTAGCGGGAAACCAAGAGACCCAGTACTTC CASSLKLLAGNQETQYF TRBV13 . TRBD2 TRBJ2-5
TGTGCCAGCAGTTACTCCATCCCCGGGACAGCGAATTCACCCCTCCACTTT CASSYSIPGTANSPLHF TRBV6-9 . TRBD1 TRBJ1-6
TGCAGCGTTGAATCCGTTTTGGGGCCTAGCGGGAGGTTCAATGAGCAGTTCTTC CSVESVLGPSGRFNEQFF TRBV29-1 few TRBD2 TRBJ2-1
TGCAGTGCTAGAGTGGGGGTGCAGCCCCAGCATTTT CSARVGVQPQHF TRBV20-1 many . TRBJ1-5
TGCAGTGCTAGGCAGGCCTTCCCCACCGGGGAGCTGTTTTTT CSARQAFPTGELFF TRBV20-1 . . TRBJ2-2
TGTGCCATAGGGGAGGGCGAGCAGTACTTC CAIGEGEQYF TRBV6-2/TRBV6-3 few TRBD2 TRBJ2-7
TGTGCCAGCTCTGTTTCGGGAGCCTTTATGAACACTGAAGCTTTCTTT CASSVSGAFMNTEAFF TRBV18 few . TRBJ1-1
TGTGCCAGCAGTTACTTAGGGGGGTCCGGGGAGCTGTTTTTT CASSYLGGSGELFF TRBV6-2/TRBV6-3 . . TRBJ2-2
TGTGCCTGCAGCGCCCACGGCGCTACCTACGAGCAGTACTTC CACSAHGATYEQYF TRBV7-8 . . TRBJ2-7
TGTGCCAGCAGTCCACCAAGGAACACTGAAGCTTTCTTT CASSPPRNTEAFF TRBV27 few . TRBJ1-1
TGTGCCAGCAGCCGGGACCAGGAGACCCAGTACTTC CASSRDQETQYF TRBV28 many . TRBJ2-5
TGTGTCAGCAAGATAGACAGGGCAGGGGCCAACGTCCTGACTTTC CVSKIDRAGANVLTF TRBV6-1 . TRBD1 TRBJ2-6
TGTGCCAGCAGCTCCGCCTTAAATTCACCCCTCCACTTT CASSSALNSPLHF TRBV7-8 . . TRBJ1-6
TGTGCCAGCAGTGCGGCAGGGATCAATCAGCCCCAGCATTTT CASSAAGINQPQHF TRBV25-1 many . TRBJ1-5
TGTGCCAGCAGCCAACTTAGTAATCTCGGGGAGCTGTTTTTT CASSQLSNLGELFF TRBV3-1 . . TRBJ2-2
TGCGCCAGCAGCTTGGAGGGGACAGGGACTGAAGCTTTCTTT CASSLEGTGTEAFF TRBV5-1 . TRBD1 TRBJ1-1
TGTGCCAGCAGTTTTACAGGGGGTGGAACCGGGGAGCTGTTTTTT CASSFTGGGTGELFF TRBV12-3/TRBV12-4 many TRBD1 TRBJ2-2